What follows describes a single T cell receptor (beta chain). This entry is derived from a study of blood T cell repertoires in COVID-19. Overall study: T cells, B-cell-depleted T cells, or PBMCs supplied cDNA or gDNA.

CDR3 length equals 14 residues. Germline CDR1 reads SGHRS; CDR2 reads YFSETQ. The trim removed 4 bases at V and 3 bases at J, leaving 4 bases unmatched. Only in-frame clones appear in the TCRdb table, and some are missing; sequencing was by immunoSEQ multiplex PCR. The sample consists of more than 250,000 clones, roughly 86% of them appearing once. V and J are TRBV5-1 and TRBJ2-7; TRBD2 matches 10 bases. Sequences were obtained from peripheral blood. This receptor was obtained from a young woman who had recovered from COVID-19. Here the CDR3 reads CASSASGRGYEQYF. The CDR3 coding sequence is TGCGCCAGCAGCGCCAGCGGGAGGGGCTACGAGCAGTACTTC.